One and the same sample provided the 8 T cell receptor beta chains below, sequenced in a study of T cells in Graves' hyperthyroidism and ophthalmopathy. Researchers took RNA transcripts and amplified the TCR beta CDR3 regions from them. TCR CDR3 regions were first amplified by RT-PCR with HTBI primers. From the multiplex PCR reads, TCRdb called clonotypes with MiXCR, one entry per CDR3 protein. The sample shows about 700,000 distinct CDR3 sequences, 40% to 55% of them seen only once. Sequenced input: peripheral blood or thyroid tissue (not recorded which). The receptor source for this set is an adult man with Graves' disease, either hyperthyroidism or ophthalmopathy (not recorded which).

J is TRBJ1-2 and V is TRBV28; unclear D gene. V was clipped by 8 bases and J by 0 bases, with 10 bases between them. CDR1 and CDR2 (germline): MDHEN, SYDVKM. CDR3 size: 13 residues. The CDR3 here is CASGLGSNYGYTF. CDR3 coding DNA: TGTGCCAGCGGCCTAGGGTCTAACTATGGCTACACCTTC.

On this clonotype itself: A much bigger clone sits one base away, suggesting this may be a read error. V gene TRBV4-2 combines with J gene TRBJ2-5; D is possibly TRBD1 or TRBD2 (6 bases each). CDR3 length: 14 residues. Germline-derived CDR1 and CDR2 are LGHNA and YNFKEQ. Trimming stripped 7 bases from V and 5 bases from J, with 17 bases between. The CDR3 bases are TGTGCCAGCAAGCCAACGAGGGGGGATGAGACCCAGTACTTC. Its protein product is CASKPTRGDETQYF.

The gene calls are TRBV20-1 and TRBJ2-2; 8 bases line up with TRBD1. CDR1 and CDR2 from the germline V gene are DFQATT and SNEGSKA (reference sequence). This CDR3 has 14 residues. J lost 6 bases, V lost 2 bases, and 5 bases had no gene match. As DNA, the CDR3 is TGCAGTGCTAGATACCAGGGGGCCGCCGGGGAGCTGTTTTTT. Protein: CSARYQGAAGELFF.

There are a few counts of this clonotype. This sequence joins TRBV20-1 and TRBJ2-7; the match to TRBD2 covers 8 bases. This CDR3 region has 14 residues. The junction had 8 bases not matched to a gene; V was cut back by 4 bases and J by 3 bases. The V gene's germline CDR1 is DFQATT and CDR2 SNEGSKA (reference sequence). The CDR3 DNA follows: TGCAGTGCTATCCCCAGCGGGAGTGTCTACGAGCAGTACTTC. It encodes CSAIPSGSVYEQYF.

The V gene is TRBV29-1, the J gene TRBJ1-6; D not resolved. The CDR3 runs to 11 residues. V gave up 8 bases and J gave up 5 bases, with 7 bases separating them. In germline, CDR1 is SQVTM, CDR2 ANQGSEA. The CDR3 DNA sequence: TGCAGCTTGGTGGATAATTCACCCCTCCACTTT. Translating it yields CSLVDNSPLHF.

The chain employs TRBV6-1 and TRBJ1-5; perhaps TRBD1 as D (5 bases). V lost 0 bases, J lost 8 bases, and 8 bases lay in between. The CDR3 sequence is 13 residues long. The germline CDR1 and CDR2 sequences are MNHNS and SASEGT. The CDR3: CASSEAGVKPQHF. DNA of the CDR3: TGTGCCAGCAGTGAAGCAGGGGTTAAGCCCCAGCATTTT.

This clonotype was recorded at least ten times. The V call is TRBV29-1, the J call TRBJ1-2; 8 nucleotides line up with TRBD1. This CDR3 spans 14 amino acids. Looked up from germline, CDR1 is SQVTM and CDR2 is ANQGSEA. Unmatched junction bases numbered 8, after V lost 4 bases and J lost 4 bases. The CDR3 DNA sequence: TGCAGCGTTGGACCCGGACAGGGAGGCTATGGCTACACCTTC. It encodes CSVGPGQGGYGYTF.

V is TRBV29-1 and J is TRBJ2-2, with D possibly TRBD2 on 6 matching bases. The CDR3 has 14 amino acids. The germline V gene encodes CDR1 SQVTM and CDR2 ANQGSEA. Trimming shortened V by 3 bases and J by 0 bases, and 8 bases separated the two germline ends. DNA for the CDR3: TGCAGCGTTGACGGGACTCCGAACACCGGGGAGCTGTTTTTT. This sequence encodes CSVDGTPNTGELFF.